Reported below is one T cell receptor (beta chain). It was with 60 Vbeta and 13 Jbeta primers that the PCR ran. Assay: immunoSEQ multiplex PCR; the TCRdb copy retains only in-frame clones and omits some. The sample consists of approximately 170,000 clones, 62% of them appearing once. The record originates from a study of cytomegalovirus exposure and HLA in healthy donors. Healthy individuals who donated bone marrow served as the donors. Looked up from germline, CDR1 is LNHDA and CDR2 is SQIVND (reference sequence). V trimming: 3 bases; J trimming: 2 bases; junction bases outside the gene matches: 7. The CDR3 runs 17 residues.

The material sequenced was PBMCs. The origin of this receptor is a man aged 35 to 55 in good health and CMV-seronegative. The chain uses TRBV19 and TRBJ1-5; 10 positions match TRBD1. CDR3 coding DNA: TGTGCCAGTAGTATCGGGACAGGGGCTGTCGGCAATCAGCCCCAGCATTTT. This gives the protein CASSIGTGAVGNQPQHF.